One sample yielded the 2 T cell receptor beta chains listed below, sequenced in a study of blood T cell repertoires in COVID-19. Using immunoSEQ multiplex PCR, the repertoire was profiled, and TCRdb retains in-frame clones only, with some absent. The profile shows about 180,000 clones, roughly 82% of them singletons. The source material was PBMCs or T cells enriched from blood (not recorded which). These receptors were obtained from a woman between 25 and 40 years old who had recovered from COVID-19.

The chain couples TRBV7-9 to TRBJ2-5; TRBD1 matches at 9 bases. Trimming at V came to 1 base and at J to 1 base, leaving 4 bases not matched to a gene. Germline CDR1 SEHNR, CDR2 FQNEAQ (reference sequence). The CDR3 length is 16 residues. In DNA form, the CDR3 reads TGTGCCAGCAGCTTAGGGTGGGGACAGGGCCAAGAGACCCAGTACTTC. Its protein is CASSLGWGQGQETQYF.

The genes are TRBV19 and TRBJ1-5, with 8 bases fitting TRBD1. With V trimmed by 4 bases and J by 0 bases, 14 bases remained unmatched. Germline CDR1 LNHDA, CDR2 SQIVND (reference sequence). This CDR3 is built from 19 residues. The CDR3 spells CASSTLQGVQIYSNQPQHF. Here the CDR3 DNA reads TGTGCCAGTAGTACTTTACAGGGGGTGCAGATCTATAGCAATCAGCCCCAGCATTTT. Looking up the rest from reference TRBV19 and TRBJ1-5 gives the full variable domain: DGGITQSPKYLFRKEGQNVTLSCEQNLNHDAMYWYRQDPGQGLRLIYYSQIVNDFQKGDIAEGYSVSREKKESFPLTVTSAQKNPTAFYLCASSTLQGVQIYSNQPQHFGDGTRLSIL.